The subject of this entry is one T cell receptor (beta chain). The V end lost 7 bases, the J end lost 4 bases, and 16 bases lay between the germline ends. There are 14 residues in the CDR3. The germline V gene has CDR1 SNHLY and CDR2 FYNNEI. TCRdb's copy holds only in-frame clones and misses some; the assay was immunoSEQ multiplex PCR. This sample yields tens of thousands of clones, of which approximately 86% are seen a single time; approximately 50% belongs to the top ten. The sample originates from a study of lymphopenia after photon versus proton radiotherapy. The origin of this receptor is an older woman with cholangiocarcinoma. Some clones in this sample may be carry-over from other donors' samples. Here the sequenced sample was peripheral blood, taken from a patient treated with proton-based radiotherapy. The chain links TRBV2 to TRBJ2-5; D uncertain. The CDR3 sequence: CASTKITEGETQYF. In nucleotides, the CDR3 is TGTGCCAGCACGAAGATCACCGAAGGAGAGACCCAGTACTTC.